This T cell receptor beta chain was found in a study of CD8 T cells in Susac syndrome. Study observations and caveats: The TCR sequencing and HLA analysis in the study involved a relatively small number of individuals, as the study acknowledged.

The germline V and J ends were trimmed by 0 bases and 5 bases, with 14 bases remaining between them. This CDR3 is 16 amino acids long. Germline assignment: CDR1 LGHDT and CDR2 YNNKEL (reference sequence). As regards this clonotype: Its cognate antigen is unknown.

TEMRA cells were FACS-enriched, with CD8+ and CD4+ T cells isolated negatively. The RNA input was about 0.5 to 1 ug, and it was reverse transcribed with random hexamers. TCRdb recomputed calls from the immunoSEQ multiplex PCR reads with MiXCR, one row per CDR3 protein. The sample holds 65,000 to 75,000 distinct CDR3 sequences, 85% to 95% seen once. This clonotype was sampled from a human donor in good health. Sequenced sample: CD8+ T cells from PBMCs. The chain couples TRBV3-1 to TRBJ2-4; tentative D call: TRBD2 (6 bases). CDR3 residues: CASSQDQPGLENIQYF. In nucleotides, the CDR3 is TGTGCCAGCAGCCAAGATCAACCGGGACTCGAAAACATTCAGTACTTC.